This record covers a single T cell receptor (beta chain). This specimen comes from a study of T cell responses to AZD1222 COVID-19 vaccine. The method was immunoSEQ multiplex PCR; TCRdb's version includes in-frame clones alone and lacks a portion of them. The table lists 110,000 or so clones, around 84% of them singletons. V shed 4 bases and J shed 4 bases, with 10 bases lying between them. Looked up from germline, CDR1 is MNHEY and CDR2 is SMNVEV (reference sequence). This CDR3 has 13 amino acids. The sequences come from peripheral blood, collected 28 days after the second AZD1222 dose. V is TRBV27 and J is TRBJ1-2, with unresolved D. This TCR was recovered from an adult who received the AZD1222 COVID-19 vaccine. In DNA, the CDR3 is TGTGCCAGCAGTTCCCGGCAGAGCTATGGCTACACCTTC. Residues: CASSSRQSYGYTF.